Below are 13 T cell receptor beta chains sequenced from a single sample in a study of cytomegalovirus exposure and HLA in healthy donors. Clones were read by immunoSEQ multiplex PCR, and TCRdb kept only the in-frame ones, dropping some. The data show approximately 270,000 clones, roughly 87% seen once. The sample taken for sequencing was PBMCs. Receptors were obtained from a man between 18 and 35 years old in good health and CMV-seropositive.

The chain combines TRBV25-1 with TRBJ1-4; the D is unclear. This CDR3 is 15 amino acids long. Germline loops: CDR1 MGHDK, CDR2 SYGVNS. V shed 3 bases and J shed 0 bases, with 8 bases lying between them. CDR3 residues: CASSDWLATNEKLFF. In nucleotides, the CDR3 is TGTGCCAGCAGTGATTGGCTTGCAACTAATGAAAAACTGTTTTTT. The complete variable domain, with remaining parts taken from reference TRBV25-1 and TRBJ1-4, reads EADIYQTPRYLVIGTGKKITLECSQTMGHDKMYWYQQDPGMELHLIHYSYGVNSTEKGDLSSESTVSRIRTEHFPLTLESARPSHTSQYLCASSDWLATNEKLFFGSGTQLSVL.

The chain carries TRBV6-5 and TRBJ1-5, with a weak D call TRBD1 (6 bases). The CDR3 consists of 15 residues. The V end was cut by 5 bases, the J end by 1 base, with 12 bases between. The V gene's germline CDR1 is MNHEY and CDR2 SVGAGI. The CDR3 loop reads CASSTTGYSNQPQHF. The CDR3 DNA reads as TGTGCCAGCAGTACCACAGGGTACAGCAATCAGCCCCAGCATTTT.

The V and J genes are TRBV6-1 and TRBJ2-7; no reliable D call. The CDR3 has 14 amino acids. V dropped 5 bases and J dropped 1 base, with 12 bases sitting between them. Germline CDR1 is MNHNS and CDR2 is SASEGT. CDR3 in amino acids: CASSTGPFSYEQYF. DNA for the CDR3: TGTGCCAGCAGTACTGGGCCCTTTTCCTACGAGCAGTACTTC.

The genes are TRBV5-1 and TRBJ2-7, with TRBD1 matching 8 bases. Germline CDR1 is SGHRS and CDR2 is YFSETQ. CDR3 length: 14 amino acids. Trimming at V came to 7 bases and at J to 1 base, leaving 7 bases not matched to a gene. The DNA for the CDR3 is TGCGCCAGCGGCCCCGGGACAGGTTCCTACGAGCAGTACTTC. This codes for CASGPGTGSYEQYF.

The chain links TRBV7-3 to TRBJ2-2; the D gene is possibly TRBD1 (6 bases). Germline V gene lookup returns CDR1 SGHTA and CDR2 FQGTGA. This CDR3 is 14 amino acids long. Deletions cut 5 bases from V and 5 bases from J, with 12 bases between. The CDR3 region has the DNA TGTGCCAGCAGCCAATTAACAGGGACCGGGGAGCTGTTTTTT. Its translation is CASSQLTGTGELFF.

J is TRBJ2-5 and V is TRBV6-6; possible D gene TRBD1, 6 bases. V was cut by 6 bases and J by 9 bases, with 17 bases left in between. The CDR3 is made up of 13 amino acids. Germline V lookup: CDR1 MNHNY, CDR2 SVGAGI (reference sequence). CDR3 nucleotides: TGTGCCAGCAGCCCCGGACAGAGCGTGGCCCAGTACTTC. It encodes CASSPGQSVAQYF.

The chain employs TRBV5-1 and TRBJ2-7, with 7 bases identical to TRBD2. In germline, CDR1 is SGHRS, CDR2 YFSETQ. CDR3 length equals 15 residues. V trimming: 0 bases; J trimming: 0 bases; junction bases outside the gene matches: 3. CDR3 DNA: TGCGCCAGCAGCTTGGATGGCGGGAGCTCCTACGAGCAGTACTTC. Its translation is CASSLDGGSSYEQYF.

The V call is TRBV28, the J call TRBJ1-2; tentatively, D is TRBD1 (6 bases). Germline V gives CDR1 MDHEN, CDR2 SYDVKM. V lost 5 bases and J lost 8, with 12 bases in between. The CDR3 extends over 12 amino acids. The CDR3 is CASSLSDRGYTF. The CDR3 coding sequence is TGTGCCAGCAGTCTTTCGGACAGAGGCTACACCTTC.

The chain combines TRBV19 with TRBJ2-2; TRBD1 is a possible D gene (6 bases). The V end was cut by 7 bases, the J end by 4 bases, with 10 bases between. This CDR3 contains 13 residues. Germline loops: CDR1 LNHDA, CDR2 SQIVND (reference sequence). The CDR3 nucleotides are TGTGCCAGTAATGTGGGGGCCACCGGGGAGCTGTTTTTT. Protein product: CASNVGATGELFF.

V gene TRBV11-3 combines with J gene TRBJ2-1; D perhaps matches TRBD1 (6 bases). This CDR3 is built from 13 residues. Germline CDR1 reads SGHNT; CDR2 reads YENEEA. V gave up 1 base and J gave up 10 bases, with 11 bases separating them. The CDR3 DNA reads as TGTGCCAGCAGCTTAGCGTCGGGACAAGAGCAGTTCTTC. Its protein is CASSLASGQEQFF.

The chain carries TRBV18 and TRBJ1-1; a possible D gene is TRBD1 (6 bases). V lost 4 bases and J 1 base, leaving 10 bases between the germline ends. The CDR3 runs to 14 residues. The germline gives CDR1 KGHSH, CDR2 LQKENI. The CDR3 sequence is CASSQRTANTEAFF. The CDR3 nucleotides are TGTGCCAGCTCACAACGGACAGCGAACACTGAAGCTTTCTTT.

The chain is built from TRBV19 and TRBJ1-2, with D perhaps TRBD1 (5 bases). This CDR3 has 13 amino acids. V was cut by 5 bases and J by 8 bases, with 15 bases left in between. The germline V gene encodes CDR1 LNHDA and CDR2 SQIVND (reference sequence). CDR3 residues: CASSLWQGGGYTF. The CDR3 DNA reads TGTGCCAGTAGTTTATGGCAGGGAGGGGGCTACACCTTC.

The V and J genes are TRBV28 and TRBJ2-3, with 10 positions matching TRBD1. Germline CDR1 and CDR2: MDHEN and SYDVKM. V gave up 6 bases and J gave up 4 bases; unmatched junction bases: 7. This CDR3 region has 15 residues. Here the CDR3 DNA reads TGTGCCAGCAGCCGATGGACAGGGGGGGCAGATACGCAGTATTTT. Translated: CASSRWTGGADTQYF.